The following is a T cell receptor beta chain sequence with its context. Produced via immunoSEQ multiplex PCR; TCRdb's table is partial and in-frame only. The repertoire holds 20,000 to 30,000 clones, with around 93% as singletons. Documented time point: 12 to 13 months of natalizumab therapy. The germline V gene encodes CDR1 MNHEY and CDR2 SMNVEV (reference sequence). This CDR3 contains 14 residues. The V gene lost 3 bases and the J gene lost 9 bases, with 12 bases spanning the gap. The entry originates in a study of multiple sclerosis patients with progressive multifocal leukoencephalopathy. This material consisted of PBMCs, taken from a patient treated with natalizumab. The origin of this receptor is a man younger than 45 with multiple sclerosis. This chain connects TRBV27 to TRBJ1-6; no clear D gene. The CDR3 DNA is TGTGCCAGCAGTTTCGCGGGGAGCAGTTCACCCCTCCACTTT. It translates to CASSFAGSSSPLHF.